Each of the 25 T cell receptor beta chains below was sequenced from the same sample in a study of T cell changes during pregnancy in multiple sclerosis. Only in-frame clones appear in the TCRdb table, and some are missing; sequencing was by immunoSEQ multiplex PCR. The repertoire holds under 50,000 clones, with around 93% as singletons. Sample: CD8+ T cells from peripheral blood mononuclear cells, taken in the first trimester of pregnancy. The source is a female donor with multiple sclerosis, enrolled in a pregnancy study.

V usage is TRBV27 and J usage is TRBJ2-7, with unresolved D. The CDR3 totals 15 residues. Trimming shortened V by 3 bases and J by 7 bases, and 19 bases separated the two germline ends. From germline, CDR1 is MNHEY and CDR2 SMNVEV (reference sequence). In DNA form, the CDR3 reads TGTGCCAGCAGTTTGGGCCATTCTGGGTTCAGGGAGCAGTACTTC. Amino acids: CASSLGHSGFREQYF.

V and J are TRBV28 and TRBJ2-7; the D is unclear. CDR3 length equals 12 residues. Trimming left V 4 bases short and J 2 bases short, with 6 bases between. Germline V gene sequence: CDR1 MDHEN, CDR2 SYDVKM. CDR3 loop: CASSWATYEQYF. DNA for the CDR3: TGTGCCAGCAGTTGGGCCACCTACGAGCAGTACTTC.

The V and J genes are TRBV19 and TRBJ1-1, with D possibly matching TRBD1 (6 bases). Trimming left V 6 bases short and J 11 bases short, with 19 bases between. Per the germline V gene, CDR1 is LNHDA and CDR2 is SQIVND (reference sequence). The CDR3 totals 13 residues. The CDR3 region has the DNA TGTGCCAGTAGCCTAACCCGGGACAACAGGGCTTTCTTT. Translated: CASSLTRDNRAFF.

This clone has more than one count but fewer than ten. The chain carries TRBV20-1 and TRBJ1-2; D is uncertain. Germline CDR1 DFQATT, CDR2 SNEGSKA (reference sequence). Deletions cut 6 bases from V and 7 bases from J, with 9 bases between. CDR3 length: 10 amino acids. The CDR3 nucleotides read TGCAGTGCCTTGGGAGGTGGCTACACCTTC. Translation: CSALGGGYTF.

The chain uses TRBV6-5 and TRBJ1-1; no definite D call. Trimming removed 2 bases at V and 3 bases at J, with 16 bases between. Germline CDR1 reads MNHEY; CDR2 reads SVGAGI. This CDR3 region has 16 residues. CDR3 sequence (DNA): TGTGCCAGCAGTTACGTCTCGACGGGTTGGGACACTGAAGCTTTCTTT. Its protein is CASSYVSTGWDTEAFF.

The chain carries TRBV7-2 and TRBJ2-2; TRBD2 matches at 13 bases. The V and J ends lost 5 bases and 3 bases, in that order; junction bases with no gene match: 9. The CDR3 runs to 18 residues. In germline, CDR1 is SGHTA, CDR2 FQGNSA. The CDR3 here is CASSPGLAGRYHTGELFF. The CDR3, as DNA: TGTGCCAGCAGCCCGGGACTAGCGGGACGCTACCACACCGGGGAGCTGTTTTTT.

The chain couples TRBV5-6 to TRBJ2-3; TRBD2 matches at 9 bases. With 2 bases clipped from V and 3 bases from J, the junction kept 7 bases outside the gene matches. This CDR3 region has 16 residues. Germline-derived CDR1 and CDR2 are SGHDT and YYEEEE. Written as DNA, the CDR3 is TGTGCCAGCAGCTTTAGCGGGAGCAGGAGGACAGATACGCAGTATTTT. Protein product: CASSFSGSRRTDTQYF.

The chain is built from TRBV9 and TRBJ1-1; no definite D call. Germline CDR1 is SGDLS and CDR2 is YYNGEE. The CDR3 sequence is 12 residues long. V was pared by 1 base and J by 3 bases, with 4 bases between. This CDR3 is CASSVSDTEAFF. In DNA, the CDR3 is TGTGCCAGCAGCGTATCCGACACTGAAGCTTTCTTT.

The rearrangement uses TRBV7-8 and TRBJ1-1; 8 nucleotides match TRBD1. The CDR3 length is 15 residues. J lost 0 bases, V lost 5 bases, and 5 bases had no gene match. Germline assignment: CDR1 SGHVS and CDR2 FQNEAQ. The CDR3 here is CASSPIQGVNTEAFF. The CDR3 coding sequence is TGTGCCAGCAGCCCCATACAGGGGGTGAACACTGAAGCTTTCTTT. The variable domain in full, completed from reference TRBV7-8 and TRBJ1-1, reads GAGVSQSPRYKVAKRGQDVALRCDPISGHVSLFWYQQALGQGPEFLTYFQNEAQLDKSGLPSDRFFAERPEGSVSTLKIQRTQQEDSAVYLCASSPIQGVNTEAFFGQGTRLTVV.

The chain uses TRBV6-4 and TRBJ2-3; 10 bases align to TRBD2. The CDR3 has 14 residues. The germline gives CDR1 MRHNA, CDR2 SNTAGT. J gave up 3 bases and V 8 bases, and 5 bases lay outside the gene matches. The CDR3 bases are TGTGCCAGCCAAGCGGGAGGGGAAACAGATACGCAGTATTTT. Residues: CASQAGGETDTQYF.

The CDR3 reads CASSLVWPPTGELFF. DNA for the CDR3: TGTGCCAGCAGCTTAGTTTGGCCGCCCACCGGGGAGCTGTTTTTT. This chain connects TRBV7-2 to TRBJ2-2; no reliable D call. The V and J ends lost 1 base and 4 bases respectively, with 10 bases between them. The CDR3 length is 15 residues. Germline CDR1 is SGHTA and CDR2 is FQGNSA.

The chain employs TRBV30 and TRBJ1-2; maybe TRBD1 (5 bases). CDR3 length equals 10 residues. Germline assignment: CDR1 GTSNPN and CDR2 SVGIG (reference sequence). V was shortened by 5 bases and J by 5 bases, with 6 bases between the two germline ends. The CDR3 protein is CAWAGYGYTF. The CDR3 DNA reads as TGTGCCTGGGCAGGGTATGGCTACACCTTC.

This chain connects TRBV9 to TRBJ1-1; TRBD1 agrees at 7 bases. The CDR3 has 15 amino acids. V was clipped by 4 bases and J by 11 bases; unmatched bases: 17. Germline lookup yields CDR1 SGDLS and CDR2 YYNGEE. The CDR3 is CASSPSPGQALDAFF. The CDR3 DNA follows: TGTGCCAGCAGCCCATCCCCCGGACAGGCTCTGGATGCTTTCTTT. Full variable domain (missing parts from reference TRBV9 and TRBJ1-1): DSGVTQTPKHLITATGQRVTLRCSPRSGDLSVYWYQQSLDQGLQFLIQYYNGEERAKGNILERFSAQQFPDLHSELNLSSLELGDSALYFCASSPSPGQALDAFFGQGTRLTVV.

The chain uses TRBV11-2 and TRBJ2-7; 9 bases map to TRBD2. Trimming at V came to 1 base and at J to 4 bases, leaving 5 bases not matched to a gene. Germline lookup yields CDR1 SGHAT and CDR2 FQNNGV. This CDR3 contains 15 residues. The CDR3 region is CASSLGAGGPYEQYF. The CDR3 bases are TGTGCCAGCAGCTTAGGAGCGGGAGGACCGTACGAGCAGTACTTC.

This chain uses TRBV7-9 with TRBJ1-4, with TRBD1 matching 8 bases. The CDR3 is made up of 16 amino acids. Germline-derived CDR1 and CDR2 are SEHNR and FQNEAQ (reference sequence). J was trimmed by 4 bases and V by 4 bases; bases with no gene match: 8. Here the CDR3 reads CASSSPQQGGNEKLFF. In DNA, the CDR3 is TGTGCCAGCAGCTCGCCGCAACAGGGGGGTAATGAAAAACTGTTTTTT.

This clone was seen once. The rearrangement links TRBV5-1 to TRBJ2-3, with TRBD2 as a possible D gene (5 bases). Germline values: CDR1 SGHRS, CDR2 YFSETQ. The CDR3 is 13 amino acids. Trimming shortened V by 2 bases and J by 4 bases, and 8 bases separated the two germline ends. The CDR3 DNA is TGCGCCAGCAGCTTACCGGGGTCAGATACGCAGTATTTT. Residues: CASSLPGSDTQYF.

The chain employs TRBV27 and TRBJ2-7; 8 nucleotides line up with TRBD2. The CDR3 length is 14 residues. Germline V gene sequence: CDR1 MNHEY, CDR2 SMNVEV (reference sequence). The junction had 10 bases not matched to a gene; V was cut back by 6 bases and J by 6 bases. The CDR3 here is CASSPRSGNREQYF. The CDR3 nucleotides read TGTGCCAGCAGCCCCCGTAGCGGGAACCGCGAGCAGTACTTC.

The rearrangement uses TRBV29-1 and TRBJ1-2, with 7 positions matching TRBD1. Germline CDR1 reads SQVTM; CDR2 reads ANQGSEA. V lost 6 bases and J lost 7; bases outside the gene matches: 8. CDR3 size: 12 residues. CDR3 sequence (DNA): TGCAGCGTCGCGGAGGGGGCGTCTGGCTACACCTTC. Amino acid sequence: CSVAEGASGYTF. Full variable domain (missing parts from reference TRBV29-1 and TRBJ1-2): SAVISQKPSRDICQRGTSLTIQCQVDSQVTMMFWYRQQPGQSLTLIATANQGSEATYESGFVIDKFPISRPNLTFSTLTVSNMSPEDSSIYLCSVAEGASGYTFGSGTRLTVV.

The DNA for the CDR3 is TGTGCCAGCAGTTATTCCCTTAGCGGGAGAAACGAGCAGTACTTC. Its protein is CASSYSLSGRNEQYF. The rearrangement joins TRBV6-5 to TRBJ2-7; 9 nucleotides agree with TRBD2. The V gene's germline CDR1 is MNHEY and CDR2 SVGAGI. V lost 3 bases, J lost 5 bases, and 8 bases stayed unmatched. This CDR3 comprises 15 residues.

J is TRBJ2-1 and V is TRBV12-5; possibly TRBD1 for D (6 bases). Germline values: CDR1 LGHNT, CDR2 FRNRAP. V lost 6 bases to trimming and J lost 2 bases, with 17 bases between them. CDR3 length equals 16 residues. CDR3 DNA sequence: TGTGCTAGTGGACCAGGGGCGACCCAGGCCTACAATGAGCAGTTCTTC. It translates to CASGPGATQAYNEQFF.

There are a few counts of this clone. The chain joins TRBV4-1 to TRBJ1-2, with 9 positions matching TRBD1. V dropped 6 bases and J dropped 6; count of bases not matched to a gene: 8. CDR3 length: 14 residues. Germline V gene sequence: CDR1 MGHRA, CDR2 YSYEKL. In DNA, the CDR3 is TGCGCCAGCAGGCCGGGACAGGGAAGACATGGCTACACCTTC. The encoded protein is CASRPGQGRHGYTF.

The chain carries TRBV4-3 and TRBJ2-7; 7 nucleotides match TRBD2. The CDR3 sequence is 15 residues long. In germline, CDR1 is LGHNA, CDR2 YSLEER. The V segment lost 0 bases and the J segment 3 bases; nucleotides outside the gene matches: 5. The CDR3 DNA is TGCGCCAGCAGCCAAGATCGGGCTAGCGGCTACGAGCAGTACTTC. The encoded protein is CASSQDRASGYEQYF.

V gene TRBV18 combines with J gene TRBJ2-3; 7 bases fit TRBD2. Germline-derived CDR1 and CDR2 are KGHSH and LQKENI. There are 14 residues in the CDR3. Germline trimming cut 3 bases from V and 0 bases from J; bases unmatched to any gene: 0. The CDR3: CASSPGGSTDTQYF. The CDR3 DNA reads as TGTGCCAGCTCACCCGGGGGGAGCACAGATACGCAGTATTTT.

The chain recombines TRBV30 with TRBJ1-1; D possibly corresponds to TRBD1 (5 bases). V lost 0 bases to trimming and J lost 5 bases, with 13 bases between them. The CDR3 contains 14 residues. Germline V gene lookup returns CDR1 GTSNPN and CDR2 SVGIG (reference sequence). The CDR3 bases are TGTGCCTGGAGTGTAGGGGCAGGGAGGACTGAAGCTTTCTTT. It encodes CAWSVGAGRTEAFF. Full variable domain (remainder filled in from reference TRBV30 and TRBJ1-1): SQTIHQWPATLVQPVGSPLSLECTVEGTSNPNLYWYRQAAGRGLQLLFYSVGIGQISSEVPQNLSASRPQDRQFILSSKKLLLSDSGFYLCAWSVGAGRTEAFFGQGTRLTVV.

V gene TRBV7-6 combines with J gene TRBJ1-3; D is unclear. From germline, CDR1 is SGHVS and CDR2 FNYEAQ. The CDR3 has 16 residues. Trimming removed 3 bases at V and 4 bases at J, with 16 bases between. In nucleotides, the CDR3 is TGTGCCAGCAGCTTTAGTCCGAAGTTACGAGGAAACACCATATATTTT. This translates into CASSFSPKLRGNTIYF.